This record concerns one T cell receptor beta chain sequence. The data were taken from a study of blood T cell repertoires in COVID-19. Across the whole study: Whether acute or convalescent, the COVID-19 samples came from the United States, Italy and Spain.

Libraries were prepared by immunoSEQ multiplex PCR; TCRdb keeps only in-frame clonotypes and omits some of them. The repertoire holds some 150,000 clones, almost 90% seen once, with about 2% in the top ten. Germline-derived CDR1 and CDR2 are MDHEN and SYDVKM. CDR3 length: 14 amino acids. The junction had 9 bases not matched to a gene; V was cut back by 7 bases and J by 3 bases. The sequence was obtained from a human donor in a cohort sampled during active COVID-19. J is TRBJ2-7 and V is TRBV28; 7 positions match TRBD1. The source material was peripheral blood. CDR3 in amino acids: CASKPGGILYEQYF. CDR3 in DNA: TGTGCCAGCAAACCAGGGGGAATACTCTACGAGCAGTACTTC.